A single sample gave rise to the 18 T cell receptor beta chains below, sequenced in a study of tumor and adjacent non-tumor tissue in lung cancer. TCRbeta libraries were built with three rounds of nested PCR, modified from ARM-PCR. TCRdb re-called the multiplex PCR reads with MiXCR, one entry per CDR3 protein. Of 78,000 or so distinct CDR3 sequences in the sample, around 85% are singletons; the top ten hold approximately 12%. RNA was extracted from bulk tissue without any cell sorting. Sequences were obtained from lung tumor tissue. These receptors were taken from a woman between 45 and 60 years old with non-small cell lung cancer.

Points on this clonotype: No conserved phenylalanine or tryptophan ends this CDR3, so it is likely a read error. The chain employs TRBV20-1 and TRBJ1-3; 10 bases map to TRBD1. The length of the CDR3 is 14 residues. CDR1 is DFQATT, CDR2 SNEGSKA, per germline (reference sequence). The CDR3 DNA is TGCAGTGCTCCCGGACAGGGGGAGGGAAATACCATATATTCT. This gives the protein CSAPGQGEGNTIYS.

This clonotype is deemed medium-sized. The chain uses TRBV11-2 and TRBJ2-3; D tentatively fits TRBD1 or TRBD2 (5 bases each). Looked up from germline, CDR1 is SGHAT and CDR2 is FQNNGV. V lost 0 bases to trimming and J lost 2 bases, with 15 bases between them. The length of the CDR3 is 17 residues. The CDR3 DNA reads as TGTGCCAGCAGCTTAGATAAGGGGCTAGCCTCCACAGATACGCAGTATTTT. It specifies CASSLDKGLASTDTQYF.

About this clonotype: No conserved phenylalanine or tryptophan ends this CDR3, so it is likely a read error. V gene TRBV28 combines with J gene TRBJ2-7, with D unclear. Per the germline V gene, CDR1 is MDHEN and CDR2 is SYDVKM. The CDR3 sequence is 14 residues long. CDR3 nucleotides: TGTGCCAGCAGTTTTGTAATGAGAGCCTATGAGCAGTACATC. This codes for CASSFVMRAYEQYI.

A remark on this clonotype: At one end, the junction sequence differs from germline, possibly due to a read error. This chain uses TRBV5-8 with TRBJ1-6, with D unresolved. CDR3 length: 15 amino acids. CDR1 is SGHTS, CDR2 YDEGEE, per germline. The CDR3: CASSFYHGNNSPLHF. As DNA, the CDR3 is TGTGCCAGTAGCTTTTATCACGGGAATAATTCACCCCTCCACTTT.

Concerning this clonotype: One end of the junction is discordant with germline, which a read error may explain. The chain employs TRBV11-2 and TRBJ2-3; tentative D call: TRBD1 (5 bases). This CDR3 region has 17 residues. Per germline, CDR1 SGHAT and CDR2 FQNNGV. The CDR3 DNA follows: TGTGCCAGCAACTTAGATAAGGGGCTAGTCTCCACAGATACGCAATATTTT. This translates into CASNLDKGLVSTDTQYF. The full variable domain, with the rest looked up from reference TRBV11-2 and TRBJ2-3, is EAGVAQSPRYKIIEKRQSVAFWCNPISGHATLYWYQQILGQGPKLLIQFQNNGVVDDSQLPKDRFSAERLKGVDSTLKIQPAKLEDSAVYLCASNLDKGLVSTDTQYFGPGTRLTVL.

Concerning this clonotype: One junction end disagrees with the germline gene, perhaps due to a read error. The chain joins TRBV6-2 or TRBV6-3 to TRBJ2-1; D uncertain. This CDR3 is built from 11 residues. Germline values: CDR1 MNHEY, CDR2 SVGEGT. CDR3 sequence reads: CAGSSYHEQFF. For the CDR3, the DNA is TGTGCCGGCAGTTCATACCATGAGCAGTTCTTC.

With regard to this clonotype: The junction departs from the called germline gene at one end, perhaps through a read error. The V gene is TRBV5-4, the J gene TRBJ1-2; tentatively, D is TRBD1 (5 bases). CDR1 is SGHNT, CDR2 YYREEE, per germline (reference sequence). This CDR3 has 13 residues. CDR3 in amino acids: CASSYGHFYDYTF. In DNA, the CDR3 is TGTGCCAGCAGCTACGGACATTTCTATGACTACACCTTC. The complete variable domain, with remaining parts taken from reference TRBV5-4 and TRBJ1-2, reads ETGVTQSPTHLIKTRGQQVTLRCSSQSGHNTVSWYQQALGQGPQFIFQYYREEENGRGNFPPRFSGLQFPNYSSELNVNALELDDSALYLCASSYGHFYDYTFGSGTRLTVV.

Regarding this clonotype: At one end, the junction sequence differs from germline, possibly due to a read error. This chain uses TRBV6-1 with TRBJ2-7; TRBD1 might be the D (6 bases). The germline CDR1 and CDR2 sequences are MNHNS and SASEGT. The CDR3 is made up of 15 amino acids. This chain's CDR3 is CASRGSSVRSAEQYF. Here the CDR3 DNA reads TGTGCGAGCAGGGGTAGTAGCGTGAGGTCCGCCGAGCAGTACTTC.

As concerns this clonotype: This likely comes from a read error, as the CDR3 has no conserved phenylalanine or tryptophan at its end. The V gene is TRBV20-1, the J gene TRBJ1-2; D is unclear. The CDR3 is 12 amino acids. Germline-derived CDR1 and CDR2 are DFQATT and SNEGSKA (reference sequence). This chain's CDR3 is CSPRDMIYGYTS. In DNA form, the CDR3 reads TGCAGTCCTAGAGATATGATCTATGGCTACACCTCC.

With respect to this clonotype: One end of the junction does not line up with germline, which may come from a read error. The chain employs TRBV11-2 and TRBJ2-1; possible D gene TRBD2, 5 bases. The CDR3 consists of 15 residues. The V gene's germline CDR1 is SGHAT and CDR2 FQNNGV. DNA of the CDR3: TGTGCAAGCAGCTTTATAGCGCGAGGAGACGATGAGCAGTTCTTC. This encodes CASSFIARGDDEQFF.

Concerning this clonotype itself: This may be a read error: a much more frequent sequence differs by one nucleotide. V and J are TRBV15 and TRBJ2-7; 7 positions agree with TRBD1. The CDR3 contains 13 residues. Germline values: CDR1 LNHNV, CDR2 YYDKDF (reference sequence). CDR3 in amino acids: CATSKDRVGELYF. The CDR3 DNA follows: TGTGCCACCAGCAAAGACAGGGTTGGCGAGCTGTACTTC.

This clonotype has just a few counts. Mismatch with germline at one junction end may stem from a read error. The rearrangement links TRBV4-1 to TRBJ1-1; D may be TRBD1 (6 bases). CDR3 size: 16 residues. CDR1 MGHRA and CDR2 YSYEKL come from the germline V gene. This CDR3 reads CTSSQDRYRANIEAFF. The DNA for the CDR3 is TGCACCAGCAGTCAAGATCGTTACAGGGCGAACATTGAAGCTTTCTTT.

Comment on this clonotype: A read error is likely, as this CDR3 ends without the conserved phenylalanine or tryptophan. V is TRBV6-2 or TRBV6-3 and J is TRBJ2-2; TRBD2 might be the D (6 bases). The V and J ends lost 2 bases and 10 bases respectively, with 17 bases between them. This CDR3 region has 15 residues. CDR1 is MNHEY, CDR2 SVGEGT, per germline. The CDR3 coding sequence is TGTGCCAGCAGTTACACGGTAACGGGAGATGCGGAGCTGTTTTCT. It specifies CASSYTVTGDAELFS.

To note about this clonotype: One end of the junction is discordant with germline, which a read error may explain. CDR3 loop: CANSFLCYEQYF. The CDR3 DNA is TGTGCCAACAGTTTTTTGTGCTACGAGCAGTACTTC. This chain uses TRBV12-3 or TRBV12-4 with TRBJ2-7; D ambiguous. This CDR3 has 12 residues.

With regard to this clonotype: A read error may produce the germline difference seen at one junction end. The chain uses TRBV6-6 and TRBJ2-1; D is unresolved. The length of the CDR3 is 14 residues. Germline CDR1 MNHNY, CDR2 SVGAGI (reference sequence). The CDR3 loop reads CVSCMVSSYNEQFF. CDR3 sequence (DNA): TGTGTCAGCTGTATGGTGAGCTCCTACAATGAGCAGTTCTTC.

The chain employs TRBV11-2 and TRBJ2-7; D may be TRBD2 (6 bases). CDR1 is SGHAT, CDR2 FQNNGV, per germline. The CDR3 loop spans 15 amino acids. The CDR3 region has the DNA TGTACTAGCAGCTTAGGATTAGGGAGCTCCTACGAGCAGTACTTC. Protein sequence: CTSSLGLGSSYEQYF.

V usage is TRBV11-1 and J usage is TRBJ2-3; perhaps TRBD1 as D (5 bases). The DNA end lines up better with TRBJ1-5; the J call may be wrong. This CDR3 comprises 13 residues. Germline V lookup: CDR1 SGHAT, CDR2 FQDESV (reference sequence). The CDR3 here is CASRGAGMDTQHF. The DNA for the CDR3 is TGTGCCAGCAGAGGGGCAGGCATGGATACGCAGCATTTT.

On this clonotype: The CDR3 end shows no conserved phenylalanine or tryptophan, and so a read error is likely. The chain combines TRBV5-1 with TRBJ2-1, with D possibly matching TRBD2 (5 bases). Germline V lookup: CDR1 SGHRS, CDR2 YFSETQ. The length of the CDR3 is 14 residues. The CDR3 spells CASDGLGSYIEQFL. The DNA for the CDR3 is TGCGCCAGCGATGGACTGGGCTCCTACATTGAGCAGTTCTTA.